The rows below give T cell receptor beta chains drawn from one sample of a study of OX40 agonist ivuxolimab in advanced cancers. TCRdb's table, derived via immunoSEQ multiplex PCR, lists solely in-frame clones and lacks some. The data hold 57,000 or so clones, with about 90% observed a single time. The sequenced sample was CD4+ or CD8+ T cells sorted from blood, obtained in a trial of the OX40 agonist ivuxolimab. The receptors originated from an adult with an advanced solid tumor such as melanoma, head and neck, liver or kidney cancer. CDR3s include the opening cysteine and the closing phenylalanine or tryptophan.

V: TRBV5-1
J: TRBJ2-1
CDR3: CASGKANSYNEQFF

V: TRBV28
J: TRBJ2-1
CDR3: CASSDGEGVGEQFF

V: TRBV19
J: TRBJ1-5
CDR3: CASSKGDRGGGQPQHF

V: TRBV4-2
J: TRBJ2-5
CDR3: CASSQVSGAGGTQYF

V: TRBV19
J: TRBJ2-7
CDR3: CASSIGVRAGYEQYF

V: TRBV6-5
J: TRBJ2-7
CDR3: CASSYTTRQGREQYF

V: TRBV5-4
J: TRBJ2-1
CDR3: CASSGGGVYNEQFF

V: TRBV6-1
J: TRBJ1-5
CDR3: CASSEVDRVGQPQHF

V: TRBV18
J: TRBJ1-5
CDR3: CASSPGQAGGNQPQHF

V: TRBV6-5
J: TRBJ2-2
CDR3: CASRPWGGRAGELFF

V: TRBV6-6
J: TRBJ1-5
CDR3: CASKATGDNQPQHF

V: TRBV5-8
J: TRBJ2-6
CDR3: CASSLVLGAIGANVLTF

V: TRBV11-2
J: TRBJ2-7
CDR3: CASSTRDRVTYEQYF

V: TRBV6-5
J: TRBJ2-7
CDR3: CASSYAGGPYEQYF

V: TRBV28
J: TRBJ2-3
CDR3: CASSKTSGRAFPDTQYF

V: TRBV7-6
J: TRBJ2-5
CDR3: CASSLESGRETQYF

V: TRBV10-3
J: TRBJ2-1
CDR3: CAISEVNEQFF

V: TRBV6-5
J: TRBJ2-3
CDR3: CASSYSSGGTDTQYF

V: TRBV7-3
J: TRBJ2-1
CDR3: CASSNRDTTIGVQFF

V: TRBV4-3
J: TRBJ1-5
CDR3: CASSQETGVQPQHF

V: TRBV7-2
J: TRBJ2-5
CDR3: CASSLAVAAQETQYF

V: TRBV5-8
J: TRBJ1-1
CDR3: CASSVTGFNTEAFF

V: TRBV7-2
J: TRBJ2-5
CDR3: CASSLFREWGETQYF

V: TRBV5-6
J: TRBJ2-1
CDR3: CASSFGLAGGNNEQFF

V: TRBV7-2
J: TRBJ1-1
CDR3: CASREGGSDTEAFF

V: TRBV28
J: TRBJ2-7
CDR3: CASSPGRGLEQYF